This T cell receptor beta chain is drawn from a study of T-cell reconstitution after alpha-beta-depleted transplantation in children (dated by TCRdb to about 2016). Study-wide context: T-cell immune reconstitution after TCRalphabeta/CD19-depleted allogeneic hematopoietic cell transplantation in children was quantitatively tracked in the study by means of TCR repertoire profiling.

Taken with the paper, the label for treatment or condition translates to: allogeneic hematopoietic cell transplantation with graft depleted of TCRalphabeta T cells and CD19 B cells. TCRalphabeta/CD19-depleted allogeneic hematopoietic cell grafts were given to the transplant recipients, all of whom were children. Receptor amplification or capture employed PCR. TCRdb names Illumina HiSeq 2500 as the instrument used. TCR libraries were prepared with molecular barcoding, using unique molecular identifiers to normalize TCRbeta repertoire quantification. TCRdb reran the public reads through fastp at Q25 and MiXCR, keeping productive beta chains. Each CDR3 protein gets just one entry, which takes the most common genes and DNA from the rows behind it. Recorded for this sample are about 900,000 distinct CDR3 sequences; less than 30% of them occurred a single time. Together, the top ten hold roughly 30% of the sample.

Trimming removed 5 bases from V and 8 bases from J; the gene matches leave 6 bases unexplained. CDR1 and CDR2 were assigned from the germline V gene as SNHLY and FYNNEI. The CDR3 runs 14 residues from the cysteine to the phenylalanine. Just the 42-base CDR3 DNA is kept, in frame starting at base 1. This clonotype was detected ten times or more. Its antigen is still unknown. No much larger clonotype is one base removed from it; base qualities were not supplied. Study-level results and caveats: Over the following months the frequencies of hyperexpanded clones went down, and after one year T-cell counts and TCRbeta diversity were mostly credited to newly produced T cells. In some patients, the high TCRbeta diversity seen at day 60 was put down to recipient T cells and intrathymic progenitors that had survived conditioning. Apparently early alphabetaT-cell count recovery about two months after transplant reportedly relied on only several hundred rapidly expanded clones derived from non-depleted graft cells.

The origin of this receptor is a boy younger than two who had a stem cell transplant for SCID, so the T cells may come from the graft donor. Sequences were derived from PBMCs, mostly from graft donor cells, sampled 360 days after TCRalphabeta/CD19-depleted stem cell transplant. The rearranged segments are TRBV2 and TRBJ1-4; 9 central bases correspond to TRBD1. The DNA sequence is TGTGCCAGCAGTACAGGGGGCTTGACGGAAAAACTGTTTTTT. This is translated as CASSTGGLTEKLFF.